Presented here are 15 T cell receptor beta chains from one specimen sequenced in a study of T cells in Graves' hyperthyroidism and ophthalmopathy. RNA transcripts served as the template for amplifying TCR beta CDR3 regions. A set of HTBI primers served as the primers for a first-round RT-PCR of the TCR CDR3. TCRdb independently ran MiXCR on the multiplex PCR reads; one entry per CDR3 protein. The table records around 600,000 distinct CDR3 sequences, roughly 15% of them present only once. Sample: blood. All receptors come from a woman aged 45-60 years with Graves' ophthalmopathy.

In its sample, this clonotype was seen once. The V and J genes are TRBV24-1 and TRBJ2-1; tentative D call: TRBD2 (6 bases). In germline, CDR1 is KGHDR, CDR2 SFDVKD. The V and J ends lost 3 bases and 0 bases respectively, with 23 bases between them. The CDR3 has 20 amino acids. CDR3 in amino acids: CATSDVPFGAAGSSYNEQFF. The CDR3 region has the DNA TGTGCCACCAGTGATGTCCCGTTTGGGGCGGCGGGGAGCTCCTACAATGAGCAGTTCTTC.

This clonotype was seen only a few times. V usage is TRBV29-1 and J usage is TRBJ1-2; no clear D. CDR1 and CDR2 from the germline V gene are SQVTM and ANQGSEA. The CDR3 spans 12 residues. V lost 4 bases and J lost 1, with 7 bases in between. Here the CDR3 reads CSVAGINYGYTF. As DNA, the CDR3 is TGCAGCGTTGCGGGGATTAACTATGGCTACACCTTC.

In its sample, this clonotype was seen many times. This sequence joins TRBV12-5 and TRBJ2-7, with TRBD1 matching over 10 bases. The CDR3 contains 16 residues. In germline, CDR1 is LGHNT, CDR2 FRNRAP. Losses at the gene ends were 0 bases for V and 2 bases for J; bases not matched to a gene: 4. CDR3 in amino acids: CASGLVTGTGAYEQYF. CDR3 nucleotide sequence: TGTGCTAGTGGTTTGGTCACCGGGACAGGGGCCTACGAGCAGTACTTC.

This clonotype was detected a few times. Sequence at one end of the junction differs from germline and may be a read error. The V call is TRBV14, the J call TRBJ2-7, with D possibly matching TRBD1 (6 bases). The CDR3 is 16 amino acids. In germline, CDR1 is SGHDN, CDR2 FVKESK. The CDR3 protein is CASSQNRDKSSYERYF. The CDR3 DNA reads TGTGCCAGCAGCCAGAACCGGGACAAAAGCTCCTACGAGCGGTACTTC.

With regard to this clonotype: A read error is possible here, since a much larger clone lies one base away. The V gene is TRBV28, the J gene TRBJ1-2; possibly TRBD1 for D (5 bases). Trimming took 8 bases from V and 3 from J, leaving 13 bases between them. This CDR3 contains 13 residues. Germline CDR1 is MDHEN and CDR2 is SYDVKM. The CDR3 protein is CASGGGRHYGYTF. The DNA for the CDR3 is TGTGCCAGCGGGGGAGGGAGGCACTATGGCTACACCTTC.

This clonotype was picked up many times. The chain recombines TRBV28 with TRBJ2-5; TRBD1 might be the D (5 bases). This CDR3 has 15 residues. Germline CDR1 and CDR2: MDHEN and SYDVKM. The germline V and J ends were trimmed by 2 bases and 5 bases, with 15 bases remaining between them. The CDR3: CASSLGQGDLETQYF. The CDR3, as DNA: TGTGCCAGCAGTTTAGGACAAGGTGATCTCGAGACCCAGTACTTC. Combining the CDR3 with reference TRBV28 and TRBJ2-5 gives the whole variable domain DVKVTQSSRYLVKRTGEKVFLECVQDMDHENMFWYRQDPGLGLRLIYFSYDVKMKEKGDIPEGYSVSREKKERFSLILESASTNQTSMYLCASSLGQGDLETQYFGPGTRLLVL.

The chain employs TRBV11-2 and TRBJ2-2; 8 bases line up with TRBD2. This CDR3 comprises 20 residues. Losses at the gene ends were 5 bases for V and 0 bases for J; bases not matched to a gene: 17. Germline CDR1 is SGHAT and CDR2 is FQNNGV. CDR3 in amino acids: CASSHFRRVSGRANTGELFF. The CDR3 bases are TGTGCCAGCAGCCACTTTAGGAGGGTGAGCGGGAGAGCGAACACCGGGGAGCTGTTTTTT.

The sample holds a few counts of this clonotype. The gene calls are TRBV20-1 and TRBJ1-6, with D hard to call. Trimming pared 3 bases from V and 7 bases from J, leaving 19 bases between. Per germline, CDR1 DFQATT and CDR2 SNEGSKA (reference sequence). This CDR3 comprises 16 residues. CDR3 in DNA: TGCAGTGCTAGTTCCCCGGAGGGCGGGGAGAATTCACCCCTCCACTTT. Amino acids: CSASSPEGGENSPLHF.

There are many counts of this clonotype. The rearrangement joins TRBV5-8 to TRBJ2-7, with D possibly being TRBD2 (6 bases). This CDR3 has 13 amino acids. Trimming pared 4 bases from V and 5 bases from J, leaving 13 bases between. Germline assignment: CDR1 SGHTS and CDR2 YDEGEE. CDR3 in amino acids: CASSRDWGHEQYF. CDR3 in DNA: TGTGCCAGCAGCAGGGACTGGGGTCACGAGCAGTACTTC. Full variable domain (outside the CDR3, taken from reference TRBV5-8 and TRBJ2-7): EAGVTQSPTHLIKTRGQQATLRCSPISGHTSVYWYQQALGLGLQFLLWYDEGEERNRGNFPPRFSGRQFPNYSSELNVNALELEDSALYLCASSRDWGHEQYFGPGTRLTVT.

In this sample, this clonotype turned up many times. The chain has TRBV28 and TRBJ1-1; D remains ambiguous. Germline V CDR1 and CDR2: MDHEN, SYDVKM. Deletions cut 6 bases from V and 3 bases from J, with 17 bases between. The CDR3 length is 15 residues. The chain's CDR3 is CASSWANAVDTEAFF. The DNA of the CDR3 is TGTGCCAGCAGCTGGGCCAACGCAGTGGACACTGAAGCTTTCTTT.

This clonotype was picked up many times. The CDR3 is CASSLSTVANQPQHF. CDR3 nucleotide sequence: TGTGCCAGCAGTTTATCGACAGTAGCGAATCAGCCCCAGCATTTT. The V gene is TRBV27, the J gene TRBJ1-5; D might be TRBD1 (5 bases). Trimming removed 0 bases from V and 4 bases from J, with 10 bases in between. Germline lookup yields CDR1 MNHEY and CDR2 SMNVEV (reference sequence). CDR3 length equals 15 residues.

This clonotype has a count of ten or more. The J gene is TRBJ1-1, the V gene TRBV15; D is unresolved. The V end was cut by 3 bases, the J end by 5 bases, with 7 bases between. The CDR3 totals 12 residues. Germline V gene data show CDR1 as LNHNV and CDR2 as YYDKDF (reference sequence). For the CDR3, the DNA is TGTGCCACCAGCAGGGTTGAGACTGAAGCTTTCTTT. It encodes CATSRVETEAFF.

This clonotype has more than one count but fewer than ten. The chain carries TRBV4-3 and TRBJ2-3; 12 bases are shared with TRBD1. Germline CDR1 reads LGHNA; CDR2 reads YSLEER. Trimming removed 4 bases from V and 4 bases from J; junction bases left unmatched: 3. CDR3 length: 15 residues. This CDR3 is CASSRGTGGADTQYF. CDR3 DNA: TGCGCCAGCAGCCGCGGGACAGGGGGCGCAGATACGCAGTATTTT.

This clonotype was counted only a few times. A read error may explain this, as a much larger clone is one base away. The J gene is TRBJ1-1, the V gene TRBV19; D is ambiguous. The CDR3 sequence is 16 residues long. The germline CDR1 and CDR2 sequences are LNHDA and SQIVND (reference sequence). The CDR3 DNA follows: TGTGCCAGTAGTATTCTCACCCCGGGAGGGAACACTGAAACTTTCTTT. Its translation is CASSILTPGGNTETFF.

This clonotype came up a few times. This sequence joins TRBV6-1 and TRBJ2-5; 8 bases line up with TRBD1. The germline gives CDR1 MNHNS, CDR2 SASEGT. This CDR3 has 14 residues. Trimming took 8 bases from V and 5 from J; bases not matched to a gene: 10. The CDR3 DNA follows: TGTGCCAGCGCCCACACAGGGGGTGGGGAGACCCAGTACTTC. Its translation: CASAHTGGGETQYF.